This T cell receptor beta chain was captured by sequencing in a study of blood T cell repertoires in COVID-19. Background on the study: Acute-phase and convalescent COVID-19 samples originated in the United States, Italy and Spain. Sources were T cells, B-cell-depleted T cells, or PBMCs; the material itself was cDNA or gDNA.

Trimming left V 3 bases short and J 3 bases short, with 14 bases between. Germline V CDR1 and CDR2: DFQATT, SNEGSKA (reference sequence). This CDR3 region has 15 residues. Original analysis: Reference gene primer amplification yielded estimated nucleated cell counts. Repertoires were generated with immunoSEQ multiplex PCR, while TCRdb's copy carries only in-frame clones and drops some. The V and J calls and clone size were taken over from that table, and D and trimming were inferred from the DNA. Among 300,000 or so clones, around 86% were seen once, and the ten largest hold about 1.2%. Sequences were obtained from peripheral blood. The genes are TRBV20-1 and TRBJ2-2; D is possibly TRBD1 (6 bases). This TCR was sampled from a man in his 70s with acute or convalescent COVID-19. This CDR3 is CSASNGQGHTGELFF. CDR3 sequence (DNA): TGCAGTGCTAGTAACGGCCAGGGGCACACCGGGGAGCTGTTTTTT.